A selection of T cell receptor beta chains follows, all from one sample in a study of neurological immune-mediated disorders. TCRdb itself ran the 5' RACE reads through MiXCR, one entry per CDR3 protein. The profile shows tens of thousands of distinct CDR3 sequences, roughly 3.2% of them singletons. Sequencing input: PBMCs. These receptors originate from a woman aged 50 to 60 with multiple sclerosis. CDR3s include the opening cysteine and the closing phenylalanine or tryptophan. Size values are once, few and many counts, or a class for expanded clones, and some rows have none.

CDR3	V	size
CASSRGQGLNQPQHF	TRBV9	many
CASSRDTSGPQHF	TRBV7-6	few
CASSLPPGSGYTF	TRBV7-9	many
CASSLGYTDEQYF	TRBV5-1	many
CASSFLDNQNSPLHF	TRBV5-6	many
CASNGGQPDNYGYTF	TRBV28	NA
CASSRDLRGVQNVGQFF	TRBV6-5	many
CASTTYRGGSYGYTF	TRBV12-3/TRBV12-4	many
CSASREIYNEQFF	TRBV20-1	NA
CSAGGRPDEQFF	TRBV20-1	many
CASSSKATGSLQPQHF	TRBV7-8	many
CASSEPGLGEQFF	TRBV7-9	many
CASSHRVGTDTQYF	TRBV12-3/TRBV12-4	many
CASSQEGLAGAYYLSYNEQFF	TRBV4-3	many
CSATRAPGGNTIYF	TRBV20-1	many
CASSPSQDTQYF	TRBV6-6	many
CSVDSSGGLDTQYF	TRBV29-1	many
CASSSGQGPTEAFF	TRBV5-6	many
CASSYDQGEQYF	TRBV5-1	many
CASSLDTGVYGYTF	TRBV5-8	many
CASSYSAATNEKLFF	TRBV6-6	many
CASSSKRTGNNEQFF	TRBV7-2	many
CASSLTSGARDTQYF	TRBV7-9	many
CAEAGGPGGTDTQYF	TRBV6-1	NA
CSAPRALGQPQHF	TRBV20-1	many
CASSRQVYSNQPQHF	TRBV5-5	many
CASRGGFDSPLHF	TRBV28	few
CASSPWQRPDTQYF	TRBV7-9	many
CASSGIGYTF	TRBV9	many
CASSHGDRFQPQHF	TRBV18	NA
CASGREGGDLAGELFF	TRBV12-3/TRBV12-4	many
CSARDYAAGIYEQYF	TRBV20-1	many
CASSQAWDRGRTEAFF	TRBV4-3	NA
CASSAAGETQYF	TRBV6-5	many
CASSQVKVAGYTF	TRBV3-1	few
CASSLQVANTGELFF	TRBV5-1	many
CASSWRFGTDTQYF	TRBV2	NA
CASSYSTAQKGEQYF	TRBV6-5	many
CASSPNSNQPQHF	TRBV6-5	many
CASSFRDSREKLFF	TRBV7-2	many
CASSPGTSGPFWDEQFF	TRBV27	many
CASSWTLVGGYTF	TRBV12-3/TRBV12-4	many